This T cell receptor (beta chain) was captured by sequencing in a study of blood T cell repertoires in COVID-19. As for the study in general: The origin of the acute and convalescent COVID-19 samples was the United States, Italy and Spain. T cells, B-cell-depleted T cells, or PBMCs supplied cDNA or gDNA.

Per the authors' pipeline: For nucleated cells, counts were estimated from reference gene primer amplification. TCRdb keeps only in-frame clones here, not all; method: immunoSEQ multiplex PCR. The V and J calls and clone size come from that table; D and trimming were worked out from the DNA. The table records tens of thousands of clones, 80% of them present only once. The CDR3 is 13 residues long. The germline V gene has CDR1 MNHEY and CDR2 SVGAGI. V lost 7 bases and J lost 9, with 13 bases in between. Sequenced: peripheral blood. The rearrangement links TRBV6-5 to TRBJ1-6; TRBD1 might be the D (5 bases). This TCR was sampled from a woman aged 65 to 85 with acute or convalescent COVID-19. DNA of the CDR3: TGTGCCAGCACTGGCAGGGAGGCTTCACCCCTCCACTTT. Amino acid sequence: CASTGREASPLHF.